Each of the 14 T cell receptor beta chains below was sequenced from the same sample in a study of cytotoxic CD8 clonotypes in ibrutinib-treated CLL. TCRdb's table, derived via immunoSEQ multiplex PCR, lists solely in-frame clones and lacks some. The sample lists around 91,000 clones, about 82% seen once, with under 7% in the top ten. This specimen consisted of PBMCs, obtained before ibrutinib treatment. The receptors stem from a human donor with chronic lymphocytic leukemia.

The chain links TRBV9 to TRBJ2-7; TRBD1 matches 8 bases. This CDR3 spans 14 amino acids. Germline CDR1 is SGDLS and CDR2 is YYNGEE. V lost 2 bases to trimming and J lost 4 bases; unmatched junction nucleotides: 5. CDR3: CASSVQGAGYEQYF. In DNA form, the CDR3 reads TGTGCCAGCAGCGTCCAGGGGGCGGGTTACGAGCAGTACTTC.

This clone was recorded a few times. This rearrangement joins TRBV19 to TRBJ2-1; D could derive from TRBD1 or TRBD2 (5 bases each). Trimming pared 4 bases from V and 12 bases from J, leaving 16 bases between. This CDR3 spans 13 amino acids. From germline, CDR1 is LNHDA and CDR2 SQIVND (reference sequence). The chain's CDR3 is CASSTGLAVWQFF. The CDR3 DNA reads as TGTGCCAGTAGTACGGGGCTAGCAGTATGGCAGTTCTTC.

The V gene is TRBV5-3, the J gene TRBJ2-7; D uncertain. TRBV5-3 is designated an ORF whose function remains uncertain. V lost 0 bases to trimming and J lost 7 bases, with 20 bases between them. This CDR3 has 16 residues. In nucleotides, the CDR3 is TGTGCCAGAAGCTTGGACCCCGGAGCTCCGACGCCTGAGCAGTACTTC. As protein: CARSLDPGAPTPEQYF.

This chain uses TRBV27 with TRBJ2-2; 9 bases align to TRBD1. Per the germline V gene, CDR1 is MNHEY and CDR2 is SMNVEV (reference sequence). V shed 6 bases, J shed 4 bases, and the junction held 3 bases outside the gene matches. CDR3 length: 14 residues. CDR3 loop: CASSQDRGTGELFF. The CDR3 DNA sequence: TGTGCCAGCAGCCAGGACAGGGGCACCGGGGAGCTGTTTTTT.

The V call is TRBV28, the J call TRBJ2-4, with 7 nucleotides matching TRBD2. Germline V gene sequence: CDR1 MDHEN, CDR2 SYDVKM. Unmatched junction bases numbered 6, after V lost 5 bases and J lost 2 bases. This CDR3 has 15 residues. The DNA of the CDR3 is TGTGCCAGCAGTCCGGGGGGACTTTCCAAAAACATTCAGTACTTC. This codes for CASSPGGLSKNIQYF.

In DNA, the CDR3 is TGTGCCAGCAGTTACTTAGCGGGAGAGGGAGAGACCCAGTACTTC. Its protein product is CASSYLAGEGETQYF. The chain uses TRBV6-5 and TRBJ2-5, with 9 bases matching TRBD2. V lost 1 base to trimming and J lost 4 bases; unmatched junction nucleotides: 4. The CDR3 is made up of 15 amino acids. Germline V CDR1 and CDR2: MNHEY, SVGAGI.

This clone appeared once. The chain combines TRBV15 with TRBJ1-2, with 11 bases matching TRBD1. CDR1 is LNHNV and CDR2 is YYDKDF in the germline V gene (reference sequence). V lost 0 bases to trimming and J lost 4 bases; unmatched junction nucleotides: 7. The CDR3 contains 17 residues. CDR3 residues: CATSRDRRTGGVYGYTF. The DNA for the CDR3 is TGTGCCACCAGCAGAGACCGTCGGACAGGGGGCGTCTATGGCTACACCTTC.

The V and J genes are TRBV30 and TRBJ2-3, with 7 bases fitting TRBD1. Per germline, CDR1 GTSNPN and CDR2 SVGIG (reference sequence). With V trimmed by 4 bases and J by 5 bases, 6 bases remained unmatched. The CDR3 contains 13 residues. CDR3 coding DNA: TGTGCCTGGACCGTGCACAGGGGAGATACGCAGTATTTT. Amino acids: CAWTVHRGDTQYF.

This clone was seen only once. The chain carries TRBV30 and TRBJ1-3; D remains ambiguous. Trimming removed 1 base at V and 3 bases at J, with 4 bases between. This CDR3 comprises 12 residues. Looked up from germline, CDR1 is GTSNPN and CDR2 is SVGIG (reference sequence). The CDR3 region is CAWSGIGNTIYF. The DNA of the CDR3 is TGTGCCTGGAGTGGTATTGGAAACACCATATATTTT. The full variable domain, in which reference TRBV30 and TRBJ1-3 provide the parts outside the CDR3, is SQTIHQWPATLVQPVGSPLSLECTVEGTSNPNLYWYRQAAGRGLQLLFYSVGIGQISSEVPQNLSASRPQDRQFILSSKKLLLSDSGFYLCAWSGIGNTIYFGEGSWLTVV.

The V and J genes are TRBV6-1 and TRBJ1-1, with 7 bases matching TRBD1. The CDR3 runs to 13 residues. CDR1 and CDR2 from the germline V gene are MNHNS and SASEGT. V lost 5 bases to trimming and J lost 3 bases; unmatched junction nucleotides: 3. The CDR3 loop is CASSLDRDTEAFF. The CDR3 coding sequence is TGTGCCAGCAGTCTAGACAGGGACACTGAAGCTTTCTTT.

This chain connects TRBV5-5 to TRBJ2-7; D not resolved. Trimming cost V 0 bases and J 1 base, with 8 bases left between them. Germline V gene sequence: CDR1 SGHKS, CDR2 YYEKEE (reference sequence). The CDR3 runs 14 residues. The CDR3 here is CASSLGGRSYEQYF. For the CDR3, the DNA is TGTGCCAGCAGCTTGGGTGGCAGGTCCTACGAGCAGTACTTC.

The chain recombines TRBV19 with TRBJ2-5, with 12 positions matching TRBD2. CDR1 and CDR2 (germline): LNHDA, SQIVND (reference sequence). Trimming cost V 7 bases and J 3 bases; bases outside gene matches: 9. The CDR3 loop spans 16 amino acids. CDR3 nucleotide sequence: TGTGCCAGTAAGAAATGGACTAGCGGGAAGGAAGAGACCCAGTACTTC. Encoded protein: CASKKWTSGKEETQYF.

The V and J genes are TRBV7-2 and TRBJ2-1; the D gene is possibly TRBD2 (6 bases). V lost 3 bases, J lost 2 bases, and 14 bases lay in between. CDR1 is SGHTA, CDR2 FQGNSA, per germline. The CDR3 has 16 residues. The CDR3 reads CASSFRSGYTYNEQFF. CDR3 in DNA: TGTGCCAGCAGCTTTCGAAGCGGGTATACCTACAATGAGCAGTTCTTC. Together with reference TRBV7-2 and TRBJ2-1, the CDR3 gives the full variable domain: GAGVSQSPSNKVTEKGKDVELRCDPISGHTALYWYRQSLGQGLEFLIYFQGNSAPDKSGLPSDRFSAERTGGSVSTLTIQRTQQEDSAVYLCASSFRSGYTYNEQFFGPGTRLTVL.

The chain couples TRBV2 to TRBJ1-3; the match to TRBD1 covers 7 bases. This CDR3 is 16 amino acids long. Germline assignment: CDR1 SNHLY and CDR2 FYNNEI. V lost 1 base, J lost 2 bases, and 5 bases stayed unmatched. CDR3 sequence reads: CASSEGGGSAGNTIYF. CDR3 in DNA: TGTGCCAGCAGTGAAGGAGGGGGCAGCGCTGGAAACACCATATATTTT.